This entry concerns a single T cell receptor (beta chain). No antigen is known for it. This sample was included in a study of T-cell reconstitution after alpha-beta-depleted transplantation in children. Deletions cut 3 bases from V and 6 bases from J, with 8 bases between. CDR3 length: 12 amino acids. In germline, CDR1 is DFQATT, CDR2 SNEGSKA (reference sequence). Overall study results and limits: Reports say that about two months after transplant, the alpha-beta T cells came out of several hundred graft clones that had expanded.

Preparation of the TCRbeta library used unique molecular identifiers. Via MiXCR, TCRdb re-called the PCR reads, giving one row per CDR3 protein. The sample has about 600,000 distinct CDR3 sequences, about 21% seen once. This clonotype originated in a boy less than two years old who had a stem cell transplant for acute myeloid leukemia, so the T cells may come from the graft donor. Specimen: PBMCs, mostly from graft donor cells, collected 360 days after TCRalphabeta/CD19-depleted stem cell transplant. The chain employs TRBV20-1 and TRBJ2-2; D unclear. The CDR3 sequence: CSASDGPGELFF. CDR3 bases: TGCAGTGCTAGCGACGGTCCCGGGGAGCTGTTTTTT.